The clone carrying this TCR beta chain was counted a few times. The data were obtained in a study of PD-L1 blockade in urothelial cancer. Whole-study context: About nine tenths of the roughly 29 patients comprised males who had bladder-origin urothelial cancer. Blood was subjected to analysis at 3 weeks (second dose) and 6 weeks following treatment start. Per blood sample, T cells had a median of roughly 150,000.

Described time point: pretreatment peripheral blood. The CDR3 is made up of 14 amino acids. The germline gives CDR1 MNHEY, CDR2 SVGAGI. With 5 bases clipped from V and 9 bases from J, the junction kept 4 bases outside the gene matches. Only in-frame clones appear in the TCRdb table, and some are missing; sequencing was by immunoSEQ multiplex PCR. This sample has some 66,000 clones, with about 86% found just once. The J gene is TRBJ1-6, the V gene TRBV6-5; 10 positions match TRBD1. This TCR was sampled from a man aged 55-75 years with urothelial cancer. The sample in question was PBMCs, obtained around atezolizumab (anti-PD-L1) treatment. This chain's CDR3 is CASSTGTGVSPLHF. CDR3 nucleotides: TGTGCCAGCAGTACCGGGACAGGGGTTTCACCCCTCCACTTT.